Listed below are T cell receptor beta chains from one sample, sequenced in a study of Graves' ophthalmopathy and Graves' hyperthyroidism. TCRdb re-called the multiplex PCR reads through MiXCR, storing one row per CDR3 protein. This table holds some 360,000 distinct CDR3 sequences, approximately 18% found once. The sample comprised peripheral blood. The receptors derive from an adult woman with stable Graves' hyperthyroidism. Both conserved end residues are part of each CDR3. D genes are given only for firm matches. Clone size is shown for a subset of rows, as once, few, many or a class of expanded clone.

D,V,size,J,CDR3,DNA
-,TRBV12-3/TRBV12-4,-,TRBJ2-7,CASSFGSSFGSYEQYF,TGTGCCAGCAGTTTTGGGTCGAGTTTTGGATCCTACGAGCAGTACTTC
-,TRBV13,many,TRBJ2-2,CASSLEYRALTGELFF,TGTGCCAGCAGCTTAGAGTACAGGGCCCTAACCGGGGAGCTGTTTTTT
TRBD2,TRBV6-2/TRBV6-3,many,TRBJ2-7,CASSPSGSLEQYF,TGTGCCAGCAGTCCCAGCGGGAGCCTCGAGCAGTACTTC
-,TRBV12-3/TRBV12-4,many,TRBJ1-2,CASSLAGPTDYGYTF,TGTGCCAGCAGTTTAGCGGGGCCGACCGACTATGGCTACACCTTC
-,TRBV7-2,many,TRBJ2-3,CASSLMGVIADTQYF,TGTGCCAGCAGCTTGATGGGAGTAATCGCAGATACGCAGTATTTT
-,TRBV7-2,many,TRBJ2-5,CASSSTLVGKETQYF,TGTGCCAGCAGCTCTACACTAGTGGGCAAGGAGACCCAGTACTTC
-,TRBV3-1,-,TRBJ1-2,CASSQEWWGRPYGYTF,TGTGCCAGCAGCCAAGAGTGGTGGGGGAGGCCATATGGCTACACCTTC
TRBD2,TRBV6-2/TRBV6-3,many,TRBJ2-2,CASSYSPGLAGKAGELFF,TGTGCCAGCAGTTACTCACCGGGACTAGCGGGAAAGGCCGGGGAGCTGTTTTTT
-,TRBV20-1,-,TRBJ1-2,CSARETGGYGYTF,TGCAGTGCTAGAGAGACGGGGGGATATGGCTACACCTTC
TRBD2,TRBV20-1,-,TRBJ2-7,CSAMGTSGRSFYEQYF,TGCAGTGCTATGGGGACTAGCGGGAGGAGCTTCTACGAGCAGTACTTC
-,TRBV5-1,-,TRBJ2-7,CASSFGGSFPSEYEQYF,TGCGCCAGCAGCTTTGGGGGATCTTTCCCTAGCGAGTACGAGCAGTACTTC
TRBD1,TRBV7-9,many,TRBJ2-5,CASSATPGQSQETQYF,TGTGCCAGCAGCGCAACTCCGGGACAGAGCCAAGAGACCCAGTACTTC
-,TRBV11-2,many,TRBJ2-7,CASSLVSTGRSYEQYF,TGTGCCAGCAGCTTAGTGTCTACAGGGCGTTCCTACGAGCAGTACTTC
-,TRBV6-2/TRBV6-3,many,TRBJ2-7,CASTPLTHAYEQYF,TGTGCCAGCACCCCTCTTACCCACGCCTACGAGCAGTACTTC
-,TRBV7-7,-,TRBJ2-7,CASSLAWGSGRGMEQYF,TGTGCTAGCAGCTTAGCGTGGGGGTCAGGCAGGGGTATGGAGCAGTACTTC
-,TRBV5-1,many,TRBJ2-5,CASSLATEGQETQYF,TGCGCCAGCAGCTTGGCAACAGAGGGACAAGAGACCCAGTACTTC
-,TRBV7-9,many,TRBJ2-7,CARRGVPSYEQYF,TGTGCCAGGAGGGGAGTCCCCTCCTACGAGCAGTACTTC
-,TRBV28,few,TRBJ2-7,CASSPLVGEQYF,TGTGCCAGCAGTCCACTGGTAGGGGAGCAGTACTTC
TRBD1,TRBV29-1,many,TRBJ2-7,CSVADRGPFFDHYEQYF,TGCAGCGTCGCGGACAGGGGGCCCTTTTTTGACCACTACGAGCAGTACTTC
TRBD1,TRBV20-1,many,TRBJ1-1,CSATGTGRFDTEAFF,TGCAGTGCTACCGGGACAGGGAGGTTCGACACTGAAGCTTTCTTT
-,TRBV12-3/TRBV12-4,few,TRBJ1-5,CASQEASNQPQHF,TGTGCCAGCCAGGAAGCTAGCAATCAGCCCCAGCATTTT
TRBD1,TRBV28,many,TRBJ1-1,CASCPHQGDMNTEAFF,TGTGCCAGCTGCCCCCATCAGGGGGACATGAACACTGAAGCTTTCTTT
-,TRBV3-1,-,TRBJ1-1,CASSQGSRTAWTEAFF,TGTGCCAGCAGCCAAGGGTCTAGGACTGCCTGGACTGAAGCTTTCTTT
-,TRBV6-5,-,TRBJ2-5,CASSYSTGETQYF,TGTGCCAGCAGTTACTCGACAGGAGAGACCCAGTACTTC
-,TRBV6-1,many,TRBJ2-4,CASSPLTAEYKNIQYF,TGTGCCAGCAGCCCCCTGACAGCCGAGTACAAAAACATTCAGTACTTC
-,TRBV12-3/TRBV12-4,few,TRBJ2-2,CASSLIQINTGELFF,TGTGCCAGCAGTTTAATACAGATCAACACCGGGGAGCTGTTTTTT
TRBD2,TRBV7-2,-,TRBJ2-7,CASSLLSGSTYEQYF,TGTGCCAGCAGCCTTCTTAGCGGGAGCACCTACGAGCAGTACTTC
-,TRBV6-2/TRBV6-3,many,TRBJ2-2,CASSYLGHQNTGELFF,TGTGCCAGCAGTTACCTGGGGCACCAGAACACCGGGGAGCTGTTTTTT
TRBD1,TRBV12-3/TRBV12-4,many,TRBJ1-2,CASSLRGNYGYTF,TGTGCCAGCAGCCTCAGGGGGAACTATGGCTACACCTTC
-,TRBV6-1,many,TRBJ1-2,CASSEDGYTF,TGTGCCAGCAGTGAAGATGGCTACACCTTC
-,TRBV29-1,many,TRBJ1-3,CSVEEPPGGNTIYF,TGCAGCGTTGAGGAACCCCCAGGAGGAAACACCATATATTTT
TRBD1,TRBV6-1,many,TRBJ2-7,CASRGTAREQYF,TGTGCCAGCAGGGGGACAGCTCGCGAGCAGTACTTC
-,TRBV20-1,many,TRBJ1-1,CSAIIPTAEAFF,TGCAGTGCCATAATCCCGACGGCTGAAGCTTTCTTT
TRBD1,TRBV18,many,TRBJ2-7,CASSQGDRTYYEQYF,TGTGCCAGCTCACAAGGGGACAGAACTTACTACGAGCAGTACTTC
TRBD2,TRBV15,many,TRBJ2-5,CATSRGSGLAGRWYQETQYF,TGTGCCACCAGCAGAGGGTCAGGGCTAGCGGGAAGGTGGTACCAAGAGACCCAGTACTTC
TRBD1,TRBV10-3,-,TRBJ1-2,CAIGYGTETSDIQNQYGYTF,TGTGCCATTGGCTACGGGACAGAGACTTCTGACATTCAAAATCAATATGGCTACACCTTC
-,TRBV6-1,-,TRBJ1-1,CASRIDAYTEAFF,TGTGCCAGCAGGATAGACGCGTACACTGAAGCTTTCTTT
-,TRBV19,many,TRBJ1-2,CASSISESRSRYGYTF,TGTGCCAGTAGTATAAGCGAGAGTCGGTCGCGCTATGGCTACACCTTC
-,TRBV12-3/TRBV12-4,few,TRBJ1-1,CASGGGEAFF,TGTGCTAGCGGTGGGGGTGAAGCTTTCTTT
-,TRBV28,many,TRBJ2-4,CASSTRVWDIKYF,TGTGCCAGCAGTACCAGGGTGTGGGACATTAAGTACTTC
-,TRBV20-1,many,TRBJ1-5,CSARVRFSNQPQHF,TGCAGTGCTAGAGTAAGGTTTAGCAATCAGCCCCAGCATTTT
TRBD2,TRBV3-1,-,TRBJ2-7,CASSPGRLGGGYEQYF,TGTGCCAGCAGCCCCGGCCGACTAGGCGGGGGGTACGAGCAGTACTTC
-,TRBV5-5,many,TRBJ2-2,CASGRDPAGELFF,TGTGCCAGCGGGCGGGATCCCGCCGGGGAGCTGTTTTTT